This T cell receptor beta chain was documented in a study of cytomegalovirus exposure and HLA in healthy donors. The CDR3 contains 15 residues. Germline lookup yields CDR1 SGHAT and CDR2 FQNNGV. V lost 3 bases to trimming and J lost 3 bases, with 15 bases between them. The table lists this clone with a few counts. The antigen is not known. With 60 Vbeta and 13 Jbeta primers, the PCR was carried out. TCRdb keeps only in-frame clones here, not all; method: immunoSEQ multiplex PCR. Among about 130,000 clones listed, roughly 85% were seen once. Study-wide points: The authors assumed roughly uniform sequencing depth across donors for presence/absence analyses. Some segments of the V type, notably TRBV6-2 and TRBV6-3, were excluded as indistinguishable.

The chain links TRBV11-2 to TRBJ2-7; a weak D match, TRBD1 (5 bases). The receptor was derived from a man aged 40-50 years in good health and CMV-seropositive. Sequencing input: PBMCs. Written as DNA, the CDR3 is TGTGCCAGCAGCTTTGAAACAGGCCGTTACTACGAGCAGTACTTC. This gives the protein CASSFETGRYYEQYF.